This entry lists 2 T cell receptor beta chains sequenced from one sample in a study of T cells in Graves' hyperthyroidism and ophthalmopathy. From RNA transcripts, TCR beta CDR3 regions were amplified. In the first-round RT-PCR of the TCR CDR3, the HTBI primer set was used. TCRdb re-analysed the multiplex PCR reads in MiXCR, keeping a single row per CDR3 protein. The table includes 45,000 or so distinct CDR3 sequences, approximately 50% detected once. Sequencing was carried out using peripheral blood or thyroid tissue (not recorded which). The receptors were gathered from a woman aged 45-60 years with Graves' hyperthyroidism.

The chain uses TRBV7-6 and TRBJ1-5; D is unresolved. V lost 5 bases and J lost 6, with 11 bases in between. This CDR3 has 13 residues. The germline V gene encodes CDR1 SGHVS and CDR2 FNYEAQ. This chain's CDR3 is CASSGGPLQPQHF. As DNA, the CDR3 is TGTGCCAGCAGCGGTGGTCCGCTTCAGCCCCAGCATTTT. The whole variable domain, filled in from reference TRBV7-6 and TRBJ1-5, reads GAGVSQSPRYKVTKRGQDVALRCDPISGHVSLYWYRQALGQGPEFLTYFNYEAQQDKSGLPNDRFSAERPEGSISTLTIQRTEQRDSAMYRCASSGGPLQPQHFGDGTRLSIL.

The chain joins TRBV20-1 to TRBJ2-2; 8 positions agree with TRBD1. The CDR3 length is 10 residues. Germline V CDR1 and CDR2: DFQATT, SNEGSKA (reference sequence). V lost 5 bases to trimming and J lost 13 bases; unmatched junction nucleotides: 3. The CDR3 reads CSAADRGLFF. CDR3 DNA: TGCAGTGCTGCCGACAGGGGGCTGTTTTTT.